This TCR beta chain was profiled in a study of blood T cell repertoires in COVID-19. Study details: Whether acute or convalescent, the COVID-19 samples came from the United States, Italy and Spain. PBMCs, B-cell-depleted T cells, or T cells provided the cDNA or gDNA that made up the material.

CDR1 SGHTA and CDR2 FQGNSA come from the germline V gene. The V gene lost 2 bases and the J gene lost 5 bases, with 13 bases spanning the gap. The CDR3 is made up of 14 amino acids. Original processing notes: Nucleated cell counts were estimated from reference gene primer amplification. Using immunoSEQ multiplex PCR, the repertoire was profiled, and TCRdb retains in-frame clones only, with some absent. The V and J calls and clone size are taken from that table; D and trimming were inferred from the DNA. The data contain roughly 90,000 clones, 70% to 90% of them seen just once; the ten biggest clones take up 5.1%.

This clonotype was sampled from a man aged 40-49 years with acute or convalescent COVID-19. Sequences were obtained from peripheral blood. V and J are TRBV7-2 and TRBJ2-7, with unresolved D. The CDR3 bases are TGTGCCAGCAGCTTAATACAGCCTTCCCACGAGCAGTACTTC. This encodes CASSLIQPSHEQYF.